This is a list of T cell receptor beta chains from one sample in a study of cytomegalovirus exposure and HLA in healthy donors. Assay: immunoSEQ multiplex PCR; the TCRdb copy retains only in-frame clones and omits some. Among 170,000 or so clones listed, about 80% were seen once. Sequenced sample: PBMCs. All receptors come from a boy younger than 18 in good health and CMV-seronegative. Both conserved end residues are part of each CDR3. D genes are given only for firm matches. The size entry is marked missing in some rows and otherwise reads once, few, many or a size class.

TGCGCCAGCACCGATATGACAGGGGAAGAGACCCAGTACTTC CASTDMTGEETQYF TRBD1 TRBJ2-5 . TRBV5-1
TGTGCCAGCAGGAACAGGGGTTCTGTTCGGGAGCAGTACTTC CASRNRGSVREQYF TRBD1 TRBJ2-7 few TRBV6-4
TGTGCCAGTACGAGGGACAGGGGGTCTGGCGAGCAGTACTTC CASTRDRGSGEQYF TRBD1 TRBJ2-7 . TRBV6-5
TGTGCCAGCTCACTTTCGGGGGTGATCTATGGCTACACCTTC CASSLSGVIYGYTF . TRBJ1-2 . TRBV18
TGTGCCAGCAGTTACCAGGGCGGGATTAACTATGGCTACACCTTC CASSYQGGINYGYTF . TRBJ1-2 . TRBV6-6
TGTGCCAGCAGCTCGCAGGGGCACACTGAAGCTTTCTTT CASSSQGHTEAFF . TRBJ1-1 few TRBV7-3
TGTGCCAGCAGGCCCCCCCACACAGGGGACACTGAAGCTTTCTTT CASRPPHTGDTEAFF TRBD1 TRBJ1-1 . TRBV28
TGTGCCAGCAGCTCCGGGACAGGGAGTCTTTATGGCTACACCTTC CASSSGTGSLYGYTF TRBD1 TRBJ1-2 once TRBV7-3
TGTGCCAGTAGTATTCCGCGGCAGGGGCTAGGTGGTTACACCTTC CASSIPRQGLGGYTF . TRBJ1-2 . TRBV19
TGTGCCAGCAGGTACAACGCTAACACTGAAGCTTTCTTT CASRYNANTEAFF . TRBJ1-1 . TRBV7-9
TGTGCCAGCAGTTACGACAGGGACTCCTACGAGCAGTACTTC CASSYDRDSYEQYF TRBD1 TRBJ2-7 few TRBV6-5
TGTGCCATCAGTGAGAATGGCGACTCTAGGACAGGGGGAAATTCACCCCTCCACTTT CAISENGDSRTGGNSPLHF TRBD1 TRBJ1-6 . TRBV10-3
TGTGCCTGGACACGAACAGGGATTAATTCACCCCTCCACTTT CAWTRTGINSPLHF . TRBJ1-6 . TRBV30
TGTGCCAGCAGCTTAGTCGACAGGGTCTACGAGCAGTACTTC CASSLVDRVYEQYF TRBD1 TRBJ2-7 once TRBV11-2
TGTGCCAGCTCACCAGAGACAGGACCAAAACTGTTTTTT CASSPETGPKLFF . TRBJ1-4 . TRBV18
TGTGCCAGCAGCCCCGGGCCGGGGGTGGGTGAAAAACTGTTTTTT CASSPGPGVGEKLFF . TRBJ1-4 . TRBV5-6
TGTGCCAGCAGCCAAGATGGGGGGGGGATCTCTGGGGCCCACGTCCTGACTTTC CASSQDGGGISGAHVLTF TRBD2 TRBJ2-6 . TRBV4-2
TGTGCCAGTAGTATCGCGGGCCTGAAGACTGAAGCTTTCTTT CASSIAGLKTEAFF . TRBJ1-1 once TRBV19
TGCAGCGTTGACTCTAACTATGGCTACACCTTC CSVDSNYGYTF . TRBJ1-2 . TRBV29-1
TGTGCCAGGTCCCTCAACCGGGACAGACCTTCTGGAAACACCATATATTTT CARSLNRDRPSGNTIYF TRBD1 TRBJ1-3 . TRBV7-3
TGTGCCAGCAGTGACGGAGGATCCGACAATAATGAGCAGTTCTTC CASSDGGSDNNEQFF . TRBJ2-1 few TRBV6-4
TGTGCCACCAGCGCAGACAGGGGTCAGCCCCAGCATTTT CATSADRGQPQHF TRBD1 TRBJ1-5 . TRBV15
TGTGCCAGCTCACCATCACAGGGGACGAACACCGGGGAGCTGTTTTTT CASSPSQGTNTGELFF TRBD1 TRBJ2-2 . TRBV18
TGTGCCAGCAGTCAGAGGGGGCTGGGAAAACTGTTTTTT CASSQRGLGKLFF TRBD1 TRBJ1-4 few TRBV6-1
TGTGCCAGCAGCTCATACCTAGGACAGGGGAGTGCCGGGGAGCTGTTTTTT CASSSYLGQGSAGELFF TRBD1 TRBJ2-2 . TRBV7-2
TGTGCCAGCAGCTTAGAGGGACAGGGTCTCGATGAGCAGTTCTTC CASSLEGQGLDEQFF TRBD1 TRBJ2-1 . TRBV7-6
TGTGCCAGCAGCCAACCGGGACTAGAGTACGGGCAGTACTTC CASSQPGLEYGQYF TRBD2 TRBJ2-7 once TRBV7-9
TGTGCCACCAGCGGGTGGCTAGCGGGATCTTACGAGCAGTACTTC CATSGWLAGSYEQYF TRBD2 TRBJ2-7 . TRBV15
TGTGCCAGCAGCGTAGGGCTAGCGGGAGACGAGCAGTACTTC CASSVGLAGDEQYF TRBD2 TRBJ2-7 . TRBV9
TGTGCCTGGCAGGTGGACTCTGGAAACACCATATATTTT CAWQVDSGNTIYF . TRBJ1-3 . TRBV30
TGCGCCAGCAGCCTGAGCGGGGGGGCCGTCAATGAGCAGTTCTTC CASSLSGGAVNEQFF TRBD2 TRBJ2-1 . TRBV5-1
TGTGCCAGCAGCTTAGGACAGGGGAGGGTCCAGACCCAGTACTTC CASSLGQGRVQTQYF TRBD1 TRBJ2-5 . TRBV5-6
TGTGCCAGCAGCTTAGTCGGCGGTAATCAGCCCCAGCATTTT CASSLVGGNQPQHF . TRBJ1-5 few TRBV7-2
TGTGCCAGCTATCTAGCGGGGATCGGGAGCTCCTACAATGAGCAGTTCTTC CASYLAGIGSSYNEQFF TRBD2 TRBJ2-1 . TRBV2
TGTGCCAGTGTATGGGGAATAGCGGGAGGGCCAGGGGATACGCAGTATTTT CASVWGIAGGPGDTQYF TRBD2 TRBJ2-3 . TRBV2
TGTGCCAGTAGTATGCAGGGGTACTACGAGCAGTACTTC CASSMQGYYEQYF . TRBJ2-7 . TRBV19
TGTGCCAGCAGCCGAACAGGGATCGAGCAGTACTTC CASSRTGIEQYF . TRBJ2-7 once TRBV7-9
TGTGCCAGCAGCGCTAACAGGAAAGGGGGCTATGGCTACACCTTC CASSANRKGGYGYTF . TRBJ1-2 . TRBV9
TGTGCCTGGAGTGCCGGACAGTTGGGCCAGCCCCAGCATTTT CAWSAGQLGQPQHF . TRBJ1-5 . TRBV30
TGCGCCAGCACCCCTAGCGGGGGTTACAATGAGCAGTTCTTC CASTPSGGYNEQFF TRBD2 TRBJ2-1 . TRBV5-1
TGTGCCAGCTCTGGGCAGGGGGCAGCCTACGAGCAGTACTTC CASSGQGAAYEQYF TRBD1 TRBJ2-7 . TRBV19
TGTGCCAGTCTGGAAGTTAGGGGCTATGGCTACACCTTC CASLEVRGYGYTF . TRBJ1-2 once TRBV19
TGTGCCAGCAGCCCGACAGGGGACTATGGCTACACCTTC CASSPTGDYGYTF TRBD1 TRBJ1-2 . TRBV7-6
TGTGCCAGCAGCCAAGAAGCGGGAGGTAGCTCCGAGCAGTACTTC CASSQEAGGSSEQYF TRBD2 TRBJ2-7 . TRBV6-5
TGTGCCAGCAGCTTAGCGGGGGGATGGGATGGCTACACCTTC CASSLAGGWDGYTF . TRBJ1-2 . TRBV7-9
TGCGCCGGGACAGGGGGGACTGAAGCTTTCTTT CAGTGGTEAFF TRBD1 TRBJ1-1 . TRBV20-1
TGTGCCTGGAGTGAAGGCAGCGGGCAACCCATCGGCTATAGCTACATCTTC CAWSEGSGQPIGYSYIF . TRBJ1-2 . TRBV30
TGTGCCAGCAGCGGAAGATATTCCTCCGGGGGGGAGCAGTACTTC CASSGRYSSGGEQYF TRBD2 TRBJ2-7 . TRBV5-6
TGTGCCAGCAGCCGGGGTGCATACCGGGACAGGGGACGAGAGACCCAGTACTTC CASSRGAYRDRGRETQYF TRBD1 TRBJ2-5 . TRBV11-3
TGTGCCAGCTCACCACGAAACGGCGGGGGGGCCGACGAGCAGTACTTC CASSPRNGGGADEQYF TRBD2 TRBJ2-7 . TRBV18
TGTGCCAGCTCACCCCTCCTGGCAGGGGGTTGGGAGCAGTACTTC CASSPLLAGGWEQYF TRBD1 TRBJ2-7 . TRBV18
TGTGCCAGCAGCTTATTGACAGGGGGCCGGGACTATGGCTACACCTTC CASSLLTGGRDYGYTF TRBD1 TRBJ1-2 . TRBV7-8
TGTGCCAGCAACGGGCAGGGAGGGGTTAGAGGGGAGCTGTTTTTT CASNGQGGVRGELFF TRBD2 TRBJ2-2 . TRBV6-1
TGTGCCAGCAGTTTCAATCGGCGGGACCTCCAAGAGACCCAGTACTTC CASSFNRRDLQETQYF . TRBJ2-5 . TRBV28